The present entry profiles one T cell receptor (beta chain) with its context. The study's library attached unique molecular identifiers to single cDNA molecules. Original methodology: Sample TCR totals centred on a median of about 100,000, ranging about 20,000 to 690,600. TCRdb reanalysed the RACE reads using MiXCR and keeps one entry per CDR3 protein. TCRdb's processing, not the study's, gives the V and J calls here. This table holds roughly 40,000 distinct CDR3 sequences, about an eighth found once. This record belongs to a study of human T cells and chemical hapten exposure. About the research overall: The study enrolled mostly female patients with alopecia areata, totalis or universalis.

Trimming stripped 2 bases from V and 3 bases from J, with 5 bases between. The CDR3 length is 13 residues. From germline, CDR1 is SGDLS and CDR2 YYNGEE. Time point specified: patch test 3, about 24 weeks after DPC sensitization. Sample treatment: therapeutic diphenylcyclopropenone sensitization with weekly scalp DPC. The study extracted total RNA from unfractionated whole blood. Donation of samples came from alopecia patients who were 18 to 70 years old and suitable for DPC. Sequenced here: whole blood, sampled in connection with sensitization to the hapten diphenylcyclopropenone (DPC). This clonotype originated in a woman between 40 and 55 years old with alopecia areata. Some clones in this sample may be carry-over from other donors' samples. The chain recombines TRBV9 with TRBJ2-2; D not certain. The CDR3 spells CASSVQHTGELFF. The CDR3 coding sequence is TGTGCCAGCAGCGTTCAGCACACCGGGGAGCTGTTTTTT.